This TCR beta chain was captured by sequencing in a study of cytomegalovirus exposure and HLA in healthy donors. Germline V gives CDR1 MDHEN, CDR2 SYDVKM. CDR3 size: 13 residues. V dropped 8 bases and J dropped 4 bases, with 15 bases sitting between them. The assay was immunoSEQ multiplex PCR, and TCRdb's table has in-frame clones only and misses some. This table has approximately 300,000 clones, around 90% appearing once. Sequences were obtained from PBMCs. J is TRBJ2-7 and V is TRBV28; a possible D gene is TRBD2 (5 bases). The receptor comes from a woman aged 25 to 39 in good health and CMV-seropositive. CDR3: CASEGATSYEQYF. In nucleotides, the CDR3 is TGTGCCAGCGAGGGCGCAACTTCTTACGAGCAGTACTTC.